The 18 T cell receptor beta chains listed next were all sequenced from one sample in a study of control samples from healthy donors and cancer patients. The repertoire was sequenced with immunoSEQ multiplex PCR; TCRdb's copy has only in-frame clones and lacks some. The data hold roughly 70,000 clones, with around 82% observed a single time. Sequenced sample: blood. The source is a man in his fifties or sixties in good health.

CDR3 in DNA: TGTGCCAGCAGTCCACAGGGAGGTAGCACAGATACGCAGTATTTT. Amino acid sequence: CASSPQGGSTDTQYF. This chain connects TRBV6-5 to TRBJ2-3; D could derive from TRBD1 or TRBD2 (6 bases each). Trimming stripped 5 bases from V and 0 bases from J, with 12 bases between. Germline CDR1 MNHEY, CDR2 SVGAGI. The CDR3 length is 15 residues.

The chain employs TRBV4-3 and TRBJ2-3; D may be TRBD1 (6 bases). This CDR3 spans 14 amino acids. V gave up 1 base and J gave up 12 bases, with 17 bases separating them. The germline gives CDR1 LGHNA, CDR2 YSLEER. The CDR3: CASSQVLGGGHQYF. The CDR3 DNA reads TGCGCCAGCAGCCAAGTCCTTGGGGGCGGTCATCAGTATTTT.

This chain uses TRBV6-5 with TRBJ2-7; D unclear. Trimming pared 3 bases from V and 1 base from J, leaving 13 bases between. This CDR3 is built from 15 residues. Germline CDR1 MNHEY, CDR2 SVGAGI. In DNA form, the CDR3 reads TGTGCCAGCAGTTATCAGCCGCTTCCGTCCTACGAGCAGTACTTC. It is translated as CASSYQPLPSYEQYF.

The CDR3 nucleotides are TGTGCCAGCAGCACAACCGGGACACCCACGGTGGTCTACGAGCAGTACTTC. It specifies CASSTTGTPTVVYEQYF. The chain uses TRBV7-2 and TRBJ2-7; a weak D match, TRBD1 (6 bases). Germline CDR1 reads SGHTA; CDR2 reads FQGNSA. V lost 5 bases to trimming and J lost 3 bases, with 23 bases between them. This CDR3 has 17 amino acids.

The chain has TRBV7-9 and TRBJ2-1; TRBD2 might be the D (5 bases). This CDR3 is 16 amino acids long. Germline V gives CDR1 SEHNR, CDR2 FQNEAQ (reference sequence). V lost 6 bases, J lost 8 bases, and 23 bases lay in between. The CDR3 sequence: CASSVFLGIGVYEQFF. CDR3 coding DNA: TGTGCCAGCAGTGTTTTCTTGGGGATCGGGGTTTATGAGCAGTTCTTC.

The V gene is TRBV7-8, the J gene TRBJ1-3, with a weak D call TRBD1 (5 bases). This CDR3 is built from 15 residues. Germline V gives CDR1 SGHVS, CDR2 FQNEAQ. V lost 4 bases and J 4 bases, leaving 14 bases between the germline ends. Here the CDR3 DNA reads TGTGCCAGCAGCTCCCTCGGGGCAGACGGAAACACCATATATTTT. Its translation: CASSSLGADGNTIYF.

The chain has TRBV3-1 (or the pseudogene TRBV3-2) and TRBJ2-7, with 7 bases fitting TRBD1. Germline values: CDR1 LGHDT, CDR2 YNNKEL (reference sequence). The length of the CDR3 is 12 residues. With V trimmed by 9 bases and J by 1 base, 3 bases remained unmatched. CDR3 sequence (DNA): TGTGCCAGATCGACAGGGTCCTACGAGCAGTACTTC. Encoded protein: CARSTGSYEQYF.

This rearrangement joins TRBV7-3 to TRBJ2-2; TRBD2 matches 13 bases. The CDR3 is 16 residues long. The V segment lost 5 bases and the J segment 5 bases; nucleotides outside the gene matches: 5. CDR1 and CDR2 from the germline V gene are SGHTA and FQGTGA. The CDR3 DNA sequence: TGTGCCAGCAGCCCCCCGGGACTAGCGGGGACCGGGGAGCTGTTTTTT. This gives the protein CASSPPGLAGTGELFF.

In its sample, this clone was seen once. V gene TRBV5-1 combines with J gene TRBJ2-3; possibly TRBD1 or TRBD2 for D (5 bases each). The V end lost 2 bases, the J end lost 5 bases, and 9 bases lay between the germline ends. The CDR3 sequence is 13 residues long. CDR1 is SGHRS, CDR2 YFSETQ, per germline. CDR3 amino acids: CASSFRGRDTQYF. The CDR3 region has the DNA TGCGCCAGCAGCTTTCGGGGCAGAGATACGCAGTATTTT.

The sample holds a few counts of this clone. This rearrangement joins TRBV6-4 to TRBJ2-2; 8 bases are a match to TRBD1. The CDR3 loop spans 15 amino acids. Germline values: CDR1 MRHNA, CDR2 SNTAGT. J gave up 5 bases and V 3 bases, and 5 bases lay outside the gene matches. CDR3 nucleotide sequence: TGTGCCAGCAGTGAACAGGGGGAAGGAACCGGGGAGCTGTTTTTT. Its translation: CASSEQGEGTGELFF.

This clone was observed a handful of times. The chain carries TRBV24-1 and TRBJ2-1, with TRBD2 identical over 12 bases. Germline CDR1 reads KGHDR; CDR2 reads SFDVKD. The CDR3 length is 15 residues. The V and J ends lost 9 bases and 9 bases, in that order; junction bases with no gene match: 11. This CDR3 reads CATGIGLAGMGEQFF. The CDR3 coding sequence is TGTGCCACCGGGATAGGACTAGCGGGAATGGGTGAGCAGTTCTTC.

V usage is TRBV18 and J usage is TRBJ2-3, with 8 bases identical to TRBD2. The V and J ends lost 3 bases and 4 bases, in that order; junction bases with no gene match: 0. Germline assignment: CDR1 KGHSH and CDR2 LQKENI. This CDR3 is built from 13 residues. The CDR3 protein is CASSPRGADTQYF. In DNA form, the CDR3 reads TGTGCCAGCTCACCGCGGGGGGCAGATACGCAGTATTTT.

The CDR3 is CASSLRGTGNTIYF. As DNA, the CDR3 is TGTGCCAGCAGCTTAAGGGGAACTGGAAACACCATATATTTT. This sequence joins TRBV5-4 and TRBJ1-3, with a weak D call TRBD1 (5 bases). V lost 2 bases and J 2 bases, leaving 8 bases between the germline ends. The CDR3 runs 14 residues. From germline, CDR1 is SGHNT and CDR2 YYREEE (reference sequence).

CDR3: CASSNLDGSDGYTF. The CDR3 nucleotides read TGTGCCAGTAGTAACCTGGACGGGTCTGATGGCTACACCTTC. The chain couples TRBV19 to TRBJ1-2; D ambiguous. V lost 4 bases to trimming and J lost 6 bases, with 15 bases between them. Per germline, CDR1 LNHDA and CDR2 SQIVND (reference sequence). The length of the CDR3 is 14 residues.

This clone was counted between two and nine times. The chain combines TRBV30 with TRBJ1-6; maybe TRBD1 (5 bases). CDR3 length equals 13 residues. Germline CDR1 and CDR2: GTSNPN and SVGIG (reference sequence). Trimming took 0 bases from V and 14 from J, leaving 14 bases between them. CDR3: CAWSVPPGKALHF. CDR3 DNA sequence: TGTGCCTGGAGTGTACCCCCAGGGAAGGCCCTCCACTTT.

This rearrangement joins TRBV7-2 to TRBJ1-5; D is ambiguous. This CDR3 is 15 amino acids long. The V gene lost 2 bases and the J gene lost 0 bases, with 8 bases spanning the gap. Germline loops: CDR1 SGHTA, CDR2 FQGNSA. The CDR3 nucleotides are TGTGCCAGCAGCTTACGGAGTTATAGCAATCAGCCCCAGCATTTT. Protein: CASSLRSYSNQPQHF.

This sequence joins TRBV25-1 and TRBJ1-3; D gene unclear. Germline CDR1 reads MGHDK; CDR2 reads SYGVNS. The CDR3 sequence is 15 residues long. The germline V and J ends were trimmed by 6 bases and 4 bases, with 16 bases remaining between them. The CDR3 sequence is CASSLSATIGNTIYF. The CDR3 region has the DNA TGTGCCAGCAGCTTGTCTGCTACCATCGGAAACACCATATATTTT.

V is TRBV2 and J is TRBJ1-5; D is unresolved. The CDR3 covers 13 residues. The V gene's germline CDR1 is SNHLY and CDR2 FYNNEI. V shed 7 bases and J shed 4 bases, with 11 bases lying between them. Here the CDR3 reads CASTRESNQPQHF. The CDR3 bases are TGTGCCAGCACCCGGGAGTCAAATCAGCCCCAGCATTTT.